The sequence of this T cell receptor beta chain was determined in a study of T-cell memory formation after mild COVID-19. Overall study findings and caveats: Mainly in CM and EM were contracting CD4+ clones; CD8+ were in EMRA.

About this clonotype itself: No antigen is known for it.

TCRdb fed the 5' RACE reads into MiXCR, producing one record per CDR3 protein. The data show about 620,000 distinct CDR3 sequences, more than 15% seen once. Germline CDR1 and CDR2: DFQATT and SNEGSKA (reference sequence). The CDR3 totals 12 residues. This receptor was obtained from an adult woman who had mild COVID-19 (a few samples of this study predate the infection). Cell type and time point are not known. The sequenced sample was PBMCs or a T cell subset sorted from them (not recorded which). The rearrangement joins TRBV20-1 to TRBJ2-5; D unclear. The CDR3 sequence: CSATGLHETQYF. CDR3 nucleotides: TGCAGCGCCACCGGGCTCCACGAGACCCAGTACTTC.